Here is one T cell receptor (beta chain) with its context. Its antigen is not identified. The sample is drawn from a study of OX40 agonist ivuxolimab in advanced cancers. Background on the study: The dose of intravenous ivuxolimab that patients received every 2 weeks ranged from 0.01 to 10 mg/kg. Each dose-escalation patient presented with hepatocellular carcinoma, melanoma, renal cell or head and neck cancer. Males comprised 82.7% of the group, whose mean age was about 60 years (range roughly 20 to 90). Study observations and caveats: On average, CD8+ T cells had more expanded clones than CD4+.

Germline V gene data show CDR1 as MDHEN and CDR2 as SYDVKM. V lost 5 bases to trimming and J lost 0 bases, with 8 bases between them. This CDR3 comprises 14 residues. Repertoires were generated with immunoSEQ multiplex PCR, while TCRdb's copy carries only in-frame clones and drops some. The table includes around 40,000 clones, around 84% detected once. This TCR came from an adult with an advanced solid tumor such as melanoma, head and neck, liver or kidney cancer. The V gene is TRBV28, the J gene TRBJ1-3; unclear D gene. Specimen: CD4+ or CD8+ T cells sorted from blood, collected in a trial of the OX40 agonist ivuxolimab. DNA of the CDR3: TGTGCCAGCAGTCCTGACGGCTCTGGAAACACCATATATTTT. This encodes CASSPDGSGNTIYF.